This TCR beta chain was documented in a study of T cell responses to AZD1222 COVID-19 vaccine. Notes on the study in general: Nearly half of unique spike-specific TCRs reportedly avoided B.1.351 and B.1.1.7 mutated regions. Receipt of two AZD1222 doses was followed by a rise in Spike-specific TCR breadth and depth. Baseline serology detected seropositivity in only six AZD1222 recipients.

V was clipped by 5 bases and J by 7 bases; unmatched bases: 11. CDR1 is SGHVS, CDR2 FNYEAQ, per germline. The CDR3 has 15 residues. Data came from immunoSEQ multiplex PCR; TCRdb stores just in-frame clones and leaves some out. The table includes tens of thousands of clones, roughly 83% detected once. Turning to this clone: As yet, its antigen is unknown.

The sample here was peripheral blood, taken on day 0 of AZD1222 vaccination. The source of this sequence is an adult in good health. The rearrangement uses TRBV7-6 and TRBJ1-5; 7 bases align to TRBD1. CDR3 sequence: CASSPYRGSGQPQHF. The CDR3 DNA reads TGTGCCAGCAGCCCATACAGGGGTTCGGGGCAGCCCCAGCATTTT.